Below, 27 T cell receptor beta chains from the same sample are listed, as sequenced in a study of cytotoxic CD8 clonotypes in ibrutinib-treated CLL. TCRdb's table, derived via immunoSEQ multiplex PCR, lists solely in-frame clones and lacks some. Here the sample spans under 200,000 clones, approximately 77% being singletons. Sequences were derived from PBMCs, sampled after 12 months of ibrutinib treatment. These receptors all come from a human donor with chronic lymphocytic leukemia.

The CDR3 loop reads CASSASAGETQYF. The CDR3 region has the DNA TGTGCCAGCAGCGCTTCGGCGGGAGAGACCCAGTACTTC. The chain uses TRBV9 and TRBJ2-5, with D possibly matching TRBD2 (5 bases). Germline CDR1 SGDLS, CDR2 YYNGEE. The CDR3 is 13 amino acids. V was trimmed by 3 bases and J by 4 bases, leaving 10 bases between them.

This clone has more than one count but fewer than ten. The CDR3 spells CASSYGGQGNYEQYF. The CDR3 DNA is TGTGCCAGCAGTTACGGTGGACAGGGAAACTACGAGCAGTACTTC. The chain uses TRBV6-5 and TRBJ2-7; the match to TRBD1 covers 8 bases. The CDR3 is 15 amino acids. V gave up 2 bases and J gave up 3 bases; unmatched junction bases: 6. Germline-derived CDR1 and CDR2 are MNHEY and SVGAGI.

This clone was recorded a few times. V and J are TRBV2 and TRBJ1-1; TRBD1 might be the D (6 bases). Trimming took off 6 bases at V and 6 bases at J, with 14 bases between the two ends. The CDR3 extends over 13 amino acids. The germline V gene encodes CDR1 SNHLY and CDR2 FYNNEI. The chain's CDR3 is CASRFDRTAEAFF. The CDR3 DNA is TGTGCCAGCAGGTTTGACAGGACCGCTGAAGCTTTCTTT.

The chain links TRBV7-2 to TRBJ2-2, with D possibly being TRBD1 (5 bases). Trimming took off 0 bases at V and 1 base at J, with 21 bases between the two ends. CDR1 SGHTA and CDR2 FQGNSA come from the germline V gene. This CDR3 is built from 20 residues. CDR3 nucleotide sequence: TGTGCCAGCAGCTTAGCTCGTTGGGTAATGCAACAGGAGAACACCGGGGAGCTGTTTTTT. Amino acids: CASSLARWVMQQENTGELFF. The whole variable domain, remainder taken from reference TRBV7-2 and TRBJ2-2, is GAGVSQSPSNKVTEKGKDVELRCDPISGHTALYWYRQSLGQGLEFLIYFQGNSAPDKSGLPSDRFSAERTGGSVSTLTIQRTQQEDSAVYLCASSLARWVMQQENTGELFFGEGSRLTVL.

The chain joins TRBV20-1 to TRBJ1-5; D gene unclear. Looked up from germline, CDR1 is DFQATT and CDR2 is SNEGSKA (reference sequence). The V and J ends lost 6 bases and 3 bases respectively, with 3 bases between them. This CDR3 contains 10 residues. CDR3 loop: CSADNQPQHF. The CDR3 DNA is TGCAGTGCCGACAATCAGCCCCAGCATTTT.

This CDR3 reads CASSPGQGKENTIYF. In DNA, the CDR3 is TGTGCCAGCAGCCCGGGACAGGGTAAGGAAAACACCATATATTTT. This rearrangement joins TRBV13 to TRBJ1-3, with 9 bases lining up with TRBD1. CDR3 length: 15 amino acids. The germline V gene encodes CDR1 PRHDT and CDR2 FYEKMQ (reference sequence). Trimming took 5 bases from V and 6 from J; bases not matched to a gene: 8.

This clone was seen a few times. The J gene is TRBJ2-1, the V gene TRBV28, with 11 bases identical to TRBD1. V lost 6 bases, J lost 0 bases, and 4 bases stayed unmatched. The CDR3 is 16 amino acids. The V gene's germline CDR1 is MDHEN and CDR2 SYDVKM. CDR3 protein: CASRSGTGGSYNEQFF. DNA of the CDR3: TGTGCCAGCAGGTCCGGGACAGGGGGCTCCTACAATGAGCAGTTCTTC.

CDR3: CSVVKVDEQFF. CDR3 nucleotide sequence: TGCAGCGTTGTGAAGGTGGATGAGCAGTTCTTC. The chain recombines TRBV29-1 with TRBJ2-1; D is unresolved. The CDR3 totals 11 residues. Germline values: CDR1 SQVTM, CDR2 ANQGSEA. The V gene lost 4 bases and the J gene lost 8 bases, with 9 bases spanning the gap.

CDR3 DNA: TGTGCCAGTCACCAGGGGGTCCCGGTCGAGCAGTACTTC. Its protein product is CASHQGVPVEQYF. The chain joins TRBV28 to TRBJ2-7; the match to TRBD1 covers 7 bases. Germline assignment: CDR1 MDHEN and CDR2 SYDVKM. The CDR3 is 13 amino acids. With 9 bases clipped from V and 6 bases from J, the junction kept 11 bases outside the gene matches.

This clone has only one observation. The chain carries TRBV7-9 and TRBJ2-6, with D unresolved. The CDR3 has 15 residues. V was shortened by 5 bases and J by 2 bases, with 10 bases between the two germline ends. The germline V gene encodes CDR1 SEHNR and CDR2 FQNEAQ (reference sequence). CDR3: CASSQEHPGANVLTF. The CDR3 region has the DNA TGTGCCAGCAGCCAGGAGCATCCTGGGGCCAACGTCCTGACTTTC.

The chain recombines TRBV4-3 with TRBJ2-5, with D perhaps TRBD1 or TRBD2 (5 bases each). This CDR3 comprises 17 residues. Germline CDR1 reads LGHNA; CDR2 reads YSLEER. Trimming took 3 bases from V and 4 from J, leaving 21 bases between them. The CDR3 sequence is CASSQEITGTPGETQYF. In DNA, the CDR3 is TGCGCCAGCAGCCAGGAAATTACCGGGACCCCCGGAGAGACCCAGTACTTC.

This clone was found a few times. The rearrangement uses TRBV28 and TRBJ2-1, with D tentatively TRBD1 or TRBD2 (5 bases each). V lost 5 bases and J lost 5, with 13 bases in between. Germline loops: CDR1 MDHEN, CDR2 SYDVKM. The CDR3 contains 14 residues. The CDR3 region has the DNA TGTGCCAGCAGTGTTACGGGACGGAACAATGAGCAGTTCTTC. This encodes CASSVTGRNNEQFF.

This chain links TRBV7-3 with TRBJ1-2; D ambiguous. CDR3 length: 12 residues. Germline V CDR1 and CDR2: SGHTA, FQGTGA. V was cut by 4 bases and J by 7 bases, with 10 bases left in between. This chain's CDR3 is CASSYQDTGYTF. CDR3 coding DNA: TGTGCCAGCAGCTATCAAGACACTGGCTACACCTTC.

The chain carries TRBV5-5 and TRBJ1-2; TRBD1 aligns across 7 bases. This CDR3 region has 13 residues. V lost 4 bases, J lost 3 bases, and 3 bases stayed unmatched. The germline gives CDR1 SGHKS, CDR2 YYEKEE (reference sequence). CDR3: CASSSQGDYGYTF. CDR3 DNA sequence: TGTGCCAGCAGCAGTCAGGGGGACTATGGCTACACCTTC.

The CDR3 here is CASSALAGVFNEQFF. The CDR3 coding sequence is TGTGCCAGCAGCGCACTAGCGGGAGTATTCAATGAGCAGTTCTTC. The rearrangement joins TRBV27 to TRBJ2-1, with 11 bases aligning to TRBD2. V shed 6 bases, J shed 6 bases, and the junction held 7 bases outside the gene matches. Per the germline V gene, CDR1 is MNHEY and CDR2 is SMNVEV (reference sequence). The CDR3 is 15 residues long.

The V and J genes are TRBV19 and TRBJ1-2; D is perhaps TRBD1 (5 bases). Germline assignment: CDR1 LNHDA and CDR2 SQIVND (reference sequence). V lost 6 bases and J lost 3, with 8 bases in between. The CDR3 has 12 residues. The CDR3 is CASRWDHYGYTF. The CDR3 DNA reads TGTGCCAGTAGATGGGACCACTATGGCTACACCTTC.

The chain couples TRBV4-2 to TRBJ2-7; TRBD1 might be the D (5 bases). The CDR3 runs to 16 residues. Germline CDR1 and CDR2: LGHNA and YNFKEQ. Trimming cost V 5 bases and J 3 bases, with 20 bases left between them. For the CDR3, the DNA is TGTGCCAGCAGCTTGAGCACAGGCCGCACATTCTACGAGCAGTACTTC. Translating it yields CASSLSTGRTFYEQYF.

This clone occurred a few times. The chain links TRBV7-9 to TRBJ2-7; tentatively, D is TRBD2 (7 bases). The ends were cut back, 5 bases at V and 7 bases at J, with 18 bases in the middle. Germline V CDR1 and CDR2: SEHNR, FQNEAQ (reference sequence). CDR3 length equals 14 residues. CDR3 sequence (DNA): TGTGCCAGCAGCGTTAATCGGGGGGCTCGTGAGCAGTACTTC. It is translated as CASSVNRGAREQYF.

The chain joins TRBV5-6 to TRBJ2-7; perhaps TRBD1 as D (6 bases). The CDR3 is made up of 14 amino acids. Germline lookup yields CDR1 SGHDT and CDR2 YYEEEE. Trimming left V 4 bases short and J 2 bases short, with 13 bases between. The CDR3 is CASSRTENPYEQYF. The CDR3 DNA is TGTGCCAGCAGCAGGACAGAAAATCCCTACGAGCAGTACTTC.

This CDR3 is CASSSTKWVIEEHEQFF. The CDR3, as DNA: TGCGCCAGCAGCTCCACCAAATGGGTGATAGAAGAACATGAGCAGTTCTTC. The rearrangement uses TRBV5-1 and TRBJ2-1; D is unclear. The CDR3 length is 17 residues. The V end lost 3 bases, the J end lost 8 bases, and 24 bases lay between the germline ends. CDR1 SGHRS and CDR2 YFSETQ come from the germline V gene.

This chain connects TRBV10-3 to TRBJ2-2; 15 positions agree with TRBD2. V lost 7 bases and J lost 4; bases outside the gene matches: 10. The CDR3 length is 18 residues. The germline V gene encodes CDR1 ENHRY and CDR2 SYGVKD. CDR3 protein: CAITPGLAGGGRTGELFF. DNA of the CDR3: TGTGCCATCACCCCGGGACTAGCGGGGGGAGGTCGCACCGGGGAGCTGTTTTTT.

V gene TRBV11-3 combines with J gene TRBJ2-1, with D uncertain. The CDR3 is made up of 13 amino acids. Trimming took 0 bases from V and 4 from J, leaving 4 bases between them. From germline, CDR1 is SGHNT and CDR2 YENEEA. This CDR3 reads CASSLEEYNEQFF. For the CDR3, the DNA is TGTGCCAGCAGCTTAGAGGAATACAATGAGCAGTTCTTC.

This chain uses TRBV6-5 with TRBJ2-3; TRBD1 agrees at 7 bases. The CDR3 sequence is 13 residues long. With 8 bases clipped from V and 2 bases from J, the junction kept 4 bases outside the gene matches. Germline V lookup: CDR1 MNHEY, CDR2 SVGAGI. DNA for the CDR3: TGTGCCAGCGGACAGGCGCTCACAGATACGCAGTATTTT. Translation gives CASGQALTDTQYF.

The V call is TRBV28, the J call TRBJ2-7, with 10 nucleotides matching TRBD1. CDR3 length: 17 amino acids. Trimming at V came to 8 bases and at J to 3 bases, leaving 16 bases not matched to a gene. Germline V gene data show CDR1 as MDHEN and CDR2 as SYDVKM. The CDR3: CASCDQLPGQGRYEQYF. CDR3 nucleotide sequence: TGTGCCAGCTGTGATCAACTACCGGGACAGGGGCGCTACGAGCAGTACTTC.

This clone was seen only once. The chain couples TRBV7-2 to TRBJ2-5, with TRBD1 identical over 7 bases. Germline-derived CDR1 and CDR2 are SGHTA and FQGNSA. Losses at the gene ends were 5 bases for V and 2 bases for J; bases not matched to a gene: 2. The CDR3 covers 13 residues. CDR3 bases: TGTGCCAGCAGCCGGGGACAGCAAGAGACCCAGTACTTC. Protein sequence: CASSRGQQETQYF.

The CDR3 coding sequence is TGTGCCAGCAGCCCGGAGGGAGGAAACACCATATATTTT. Translation gives CASSPEGGNTIYF. The chain couples TRBV7-3 to TRBJ1-3; D is unresolved. This CDR3 contains 13 residues. V shed 5 bases and J shed 4 bases, with 9 bases lying between them. From germline, CDR1 is SGHTA and CDR2 FQGTGA.

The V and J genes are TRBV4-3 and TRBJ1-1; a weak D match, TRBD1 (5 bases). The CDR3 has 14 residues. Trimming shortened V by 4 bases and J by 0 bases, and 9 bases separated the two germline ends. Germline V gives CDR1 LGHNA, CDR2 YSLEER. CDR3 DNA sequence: TGCGCCAGCAGCCTTAACAGGCTGAACACTGAAGCTTTCTTT. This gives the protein CASSLNRLNTEAFF.